Sequencing of this TCR beta chain was carried out in a study of shared clonotypes between healthy human individuals. Only in-frame clones appear in the TCRdb table, and some are missing; sequencing was by immunoSEQ multiplex PCR. The sample lists 490,000 or so clones, around 79% seen once, with approximately 12% in the top ten. This clone was seen many times. Specimen: PBMCs. The source of this sequence is a woman between 40 and 50 years old in good health. Some clones in this sample may be carry-over from other donors' samples.

The CDR3 nucleotides are TGTGCCAGCAGCTTAAGAGGGGCGACTAGCGGCGGAGAGACCCAGTACTTC. The encoded protein is CASSLRGATSGGETQYF. The chain joins TRBV11-2 to TRBJ2-5, with 9 nucleotides matching TRBD2. Germline loops: CDR1 SGHAT, CDR2 FQNNGV. The V gene end was trimmed by 2 bases and the J gene end by 4 bases; junction bases not matched to a gene: 11. The CDR3 totals 17 residues.